The source of this T cell receptor (beta chain) is a study of cytomegalovirus exposure and HLA in healthy donors. The CDR3 is 12 residues long. V shed 4 bases and J shed 9 bases, with 16 bases lying between them. From germline, CDR1 is SQVTM and CDR2 ANQGSEA. Repertoires were generated with immunoSEQ multiplex PCR, while TCRdb's copy carries only in-frame clones and drops some. This sample yields about 260,000 clones, of which less than 95% are seen a single time; just over 3% belongs to the top ten. This TCR was sampled from a woman aged 30 to 39 in good health and CMV-seronegative. The chain carries TRBV29-1 and TRBJ2-7, with D tentatively TRBD2 (5 bases). The specimen was PBMCs. The CDR3, as DNA: TGCAGCGTTGTACCAAGAGGGAGAGGGCAGTACTTC. Its translation is CSVVPRGRGQYF.